This T cell receptor beta chain originates from a study of cytomegalovirus exposure and HLA in healthy donors. It was with 60 Vbeta and 13 Jbeta primers that the PCR ran. Clones were read by immunoSEQ multiplex PCR, and TCRdb kept only the in-frame ones, dropping some. The repertoire shows 130,000 or so clones; the top ten hold 1.5% to 2%. The clonotype comes from a man aged 18 to 30 in good health and CMV-seronegative. The sample was PBMCs.

CDR3 protein: CASSFYRGVSTGELFF. CDR3 bases: TGTGCCAGCAGCTTTTACAGGGGAGTTAGCACCGGGGAGCTGTTTTTT. The chain has TRBV7-2 and TRBJ2-2; 7 bases fit TRBD1. CDR1 and CDR2 from the germline V gene are SGHTA and FQGNSA. With V trimmed by 3 bases and J by 4 bases, 8 bases remained unmatched. This CDR3 region has 16 residues.